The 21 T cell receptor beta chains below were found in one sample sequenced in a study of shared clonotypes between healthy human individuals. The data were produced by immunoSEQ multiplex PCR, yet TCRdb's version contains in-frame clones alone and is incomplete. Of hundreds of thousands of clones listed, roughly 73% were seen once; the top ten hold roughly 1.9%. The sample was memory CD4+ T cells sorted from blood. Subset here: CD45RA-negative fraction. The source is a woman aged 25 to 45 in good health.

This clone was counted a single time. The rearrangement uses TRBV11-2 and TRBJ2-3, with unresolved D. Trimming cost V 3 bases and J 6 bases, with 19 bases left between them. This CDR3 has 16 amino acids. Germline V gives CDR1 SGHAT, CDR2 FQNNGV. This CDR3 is CASSFRLPLRNDTQYF. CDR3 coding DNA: TGTGCCAGCAGCTTCCGACTTCCCCTCCGCAATGATACGCAGTATTTT.

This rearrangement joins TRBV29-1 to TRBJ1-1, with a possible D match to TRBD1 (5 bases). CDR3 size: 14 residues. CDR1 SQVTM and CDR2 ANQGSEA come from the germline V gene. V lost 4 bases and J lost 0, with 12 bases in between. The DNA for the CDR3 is TGCAGCGTTGCAAGGGGCCCTATGAACACTGAAGCTTTCTTT. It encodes CSVARGPMNTEAFF.

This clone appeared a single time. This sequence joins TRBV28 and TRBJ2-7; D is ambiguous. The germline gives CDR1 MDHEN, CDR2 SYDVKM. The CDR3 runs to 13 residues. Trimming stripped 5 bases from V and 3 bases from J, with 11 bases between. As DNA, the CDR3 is TGTGCCAGCAGTCCCCCCCCGGACTACGAGCAGTACTTC. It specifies CASSPPPDYEQYF.

CDR3 residues: CASSFGHNLLTYEQYF. As DNA, the CDR3 is TGTGCCAGCAGTTTTGGGCACAATCTACTAACCTACGAGCAGTACTTC. The chain links TRBV28 to TRBJ2-7; the D is unclear. The CDR3 consists of 16 residues. V was clipped by 3 bases and J by 2 bases, with 17 bases between them. CDR1 and CDR2 from the germline V gene are MDHEN and SYDVKM.

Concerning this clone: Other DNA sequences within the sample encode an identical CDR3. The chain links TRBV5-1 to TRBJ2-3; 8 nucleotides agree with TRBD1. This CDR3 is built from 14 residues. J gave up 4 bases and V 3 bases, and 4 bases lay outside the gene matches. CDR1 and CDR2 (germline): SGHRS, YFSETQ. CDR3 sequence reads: CASSSGQGSDTQYF. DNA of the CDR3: TGCGCCAGCAGCTCCGGACAGGGTTCAGATACGCAGTATTTT.

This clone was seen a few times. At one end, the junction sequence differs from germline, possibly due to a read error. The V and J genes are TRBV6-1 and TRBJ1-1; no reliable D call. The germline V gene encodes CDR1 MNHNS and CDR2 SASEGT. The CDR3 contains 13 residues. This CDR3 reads CASSDMGNPEAFF. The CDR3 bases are TGTGCCAGCAGTGATATGGGGAACCCTGAAGCTTTCTTT.

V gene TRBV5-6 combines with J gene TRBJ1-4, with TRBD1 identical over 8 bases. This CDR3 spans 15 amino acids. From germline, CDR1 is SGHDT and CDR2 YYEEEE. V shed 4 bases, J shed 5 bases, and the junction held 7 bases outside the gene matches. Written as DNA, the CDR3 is TGTGCCAGCAGCCGACGGACAGGGACGAATGAAAAACTGTTTTTT. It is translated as CASSRRTGTNEKLFF.

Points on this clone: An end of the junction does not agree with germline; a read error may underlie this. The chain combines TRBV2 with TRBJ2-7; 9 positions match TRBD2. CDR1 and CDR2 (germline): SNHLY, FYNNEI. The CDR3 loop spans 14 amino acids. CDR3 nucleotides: TGTGCCAGCAGGGAACAGGTTAGCGGGAGATGGCACAACTTC. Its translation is CASREQVSGRWHNF.

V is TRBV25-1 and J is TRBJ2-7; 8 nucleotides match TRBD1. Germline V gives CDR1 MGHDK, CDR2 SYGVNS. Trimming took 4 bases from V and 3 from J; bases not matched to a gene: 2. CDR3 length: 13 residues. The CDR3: CASSGQGLYEQYF. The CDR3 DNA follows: TGTGCCAGCAGTGGACAGGGGCTCTACGAGCAGTACTTC.

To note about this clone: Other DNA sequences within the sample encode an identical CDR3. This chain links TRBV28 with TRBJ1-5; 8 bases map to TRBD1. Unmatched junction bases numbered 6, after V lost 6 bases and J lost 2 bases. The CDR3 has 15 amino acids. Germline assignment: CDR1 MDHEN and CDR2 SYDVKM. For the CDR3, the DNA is TGTGCCAGCAGCTCAGGGGGCGGGGGCAATCAGCCCCAGCATTTT. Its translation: CASSSGGGGNQPQHF.

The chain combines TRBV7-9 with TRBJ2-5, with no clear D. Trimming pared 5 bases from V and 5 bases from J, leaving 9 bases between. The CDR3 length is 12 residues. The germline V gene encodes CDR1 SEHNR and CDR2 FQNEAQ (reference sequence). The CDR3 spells CASSRAIETQYF. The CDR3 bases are TGTGCCAGCAGCCGCGCGATCGAGACCCAGTACTTC.

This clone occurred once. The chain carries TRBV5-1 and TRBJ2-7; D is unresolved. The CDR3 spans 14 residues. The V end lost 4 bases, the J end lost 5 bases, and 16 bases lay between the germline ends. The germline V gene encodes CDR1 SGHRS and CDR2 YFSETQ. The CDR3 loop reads CASSLTPTRDEQYF. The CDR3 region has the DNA TGCGCCAGCAGCCTAACCCCCACCCGGGACGAGCAGTACTTC.

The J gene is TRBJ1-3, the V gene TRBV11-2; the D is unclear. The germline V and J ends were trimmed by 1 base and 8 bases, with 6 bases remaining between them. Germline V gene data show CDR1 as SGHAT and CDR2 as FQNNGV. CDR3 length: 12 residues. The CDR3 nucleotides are TGTGCCAGCAGCTTAGCACTGGACACCATATATTTT. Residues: CASSLALDTIYF. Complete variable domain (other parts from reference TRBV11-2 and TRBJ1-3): EAGVAQSPRYKIIEKRQSVAFWCNPISGHATLYWYQQILGQGPKLLIQFQNNGVVDDSQLPKDRFSAERLKGVDSTLKIQPAKLEDSAVYLCASSLALDTIYFGEGSWLTVV.

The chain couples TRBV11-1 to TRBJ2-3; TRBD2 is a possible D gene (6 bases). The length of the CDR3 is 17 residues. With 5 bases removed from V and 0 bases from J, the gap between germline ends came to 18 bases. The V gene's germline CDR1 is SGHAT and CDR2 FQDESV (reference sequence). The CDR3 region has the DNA TGTGCCAGCAGCCCCCGGGGTGCAGGGACTAGCACAGATACGCAGTATTTT. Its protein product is CASSPRGAGTSTDTQYF.

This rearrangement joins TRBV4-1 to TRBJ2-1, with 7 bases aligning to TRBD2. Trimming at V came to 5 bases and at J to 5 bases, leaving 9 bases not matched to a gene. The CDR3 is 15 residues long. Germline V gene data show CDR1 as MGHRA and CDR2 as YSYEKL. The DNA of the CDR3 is TGCGCCAGCAGCAGTTTGGGACTAACTAACAATGAGCAGTTCTTC. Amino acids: CASSSLGLTNNEQFF.

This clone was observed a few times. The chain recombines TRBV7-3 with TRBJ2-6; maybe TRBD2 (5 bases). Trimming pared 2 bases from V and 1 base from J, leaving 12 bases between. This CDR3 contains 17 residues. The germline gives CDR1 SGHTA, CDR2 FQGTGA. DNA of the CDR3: TGTGCCAGCAGCTTAGGGTTTCGGGGATCTGGGGCCAACGTCCTGACTTTC. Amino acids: CASSLGFRGSGANVLTF.

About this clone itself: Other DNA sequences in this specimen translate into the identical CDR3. This CDR3 reads CASSLGTSGTEQYF. CDR3 nucleotides: TGCGCCAGCAGCTTGGGGACTAGCGGAACCGAGCAGTACTTC. The chain joins TRBV5-1 to TRBJ2-7; 10 positions match TRBD2. Trimming at V came to 0 bases and at J to 6 bases, leaving 3 bases not matched to a gene. The CDR3 loop spans 14 amino acids. Looked up from germline, CDR1 is SGHRS and CDR2 is YFSETQ.

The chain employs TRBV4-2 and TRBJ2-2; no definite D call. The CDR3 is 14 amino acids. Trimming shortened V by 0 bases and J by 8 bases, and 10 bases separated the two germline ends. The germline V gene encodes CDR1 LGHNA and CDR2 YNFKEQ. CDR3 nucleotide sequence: TGTGCCAGCAGCCAAGATGAAAAACTGGGGGAGCTGTTTTTT. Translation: CASSQDEKLGELFF.

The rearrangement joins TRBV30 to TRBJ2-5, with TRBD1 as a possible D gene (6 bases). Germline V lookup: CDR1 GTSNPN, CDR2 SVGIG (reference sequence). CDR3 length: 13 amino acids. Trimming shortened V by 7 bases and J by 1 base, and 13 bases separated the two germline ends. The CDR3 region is CASRGGIQETQYF. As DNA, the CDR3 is TGTGCCTCCCGAGGGGGAATCCAAGAGACCCAGTACTTC.

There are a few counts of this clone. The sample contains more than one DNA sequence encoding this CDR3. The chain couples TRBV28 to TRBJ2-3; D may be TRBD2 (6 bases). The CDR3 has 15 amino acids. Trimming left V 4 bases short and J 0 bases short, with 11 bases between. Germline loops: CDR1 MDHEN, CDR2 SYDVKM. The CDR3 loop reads CASSSRDRSTDTQYF. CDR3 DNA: TGTGCCAGCAGTTCGCGGGACCGTAGCACAGATACGCAGTATTTT. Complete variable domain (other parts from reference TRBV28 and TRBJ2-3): DVKVTQSSRYLVKRTGEKVFLECVQDMDHENMFWYRQDPGLGLRLIYFSYDVKMKEKGDIPEGYSVSREKKERFSLILESASTNQTSMYLCASSSRDRSTDTQYFGPGTRLTVL.

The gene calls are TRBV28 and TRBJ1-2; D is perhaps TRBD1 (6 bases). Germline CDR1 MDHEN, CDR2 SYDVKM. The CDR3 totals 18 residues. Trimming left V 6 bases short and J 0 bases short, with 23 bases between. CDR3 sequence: CASSRARDTSRANYGYTF. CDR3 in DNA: TGTGCCAGCAGCCGAGCCCGGGACACCTCAAGGGCTAACTATGGCTACACCTTC.